This T cell receptor beta chain was documented in a study of OX40 agonist ivuxolimab in advanced cancers. For the study at large: It was ivuxolimab, an agonistic anti-OX40 (CD134) antibody, that patients were treated with. Patients received intravenous ivuxolimab every 2 weeks at 0.01 to 10 mg/kg. Dose-escalation patients' cancers were hepatocellular carcinoma, melanoma, renal cell or head and neck cancer. Prior anti-PD-1, anti-PD-L1 or anti-CTLA-4 therapy was allowed; 40% had some.

V trimming: 4 bases; J trimming: 7 bases; junction bases outside the gene matches: 10. Germline loops: CDR1 SGHTA, CDR2 FQGNSA. There are 16 residues in the CDR3. Only in-frame clones appear in the TCRdb table, and some are missing; sequencing was by immunoSEQ multiplex PCR. The sample contains roughly 35,000 clones, approximately 86% of which appear only once. Material: CD4+ or CD8+ T cells sorted from blood, obtained in a trial of the OX40 agonist ivuxolimab. This TCR derives from an adult with an advanced solid tumor such as melanoma, head and neck, liver or kidney cancer. The chain carries TRBV7-2 and TRBJ2-5; TRBD1 matches at 12 bases. This CDR3 is CASSSSGQGAHGTQYF. In DNA form, the CDR3 reads TGTGCCAGCAGCTCATCGGGACAGGGGGCGCATGGGACCCAGTACTTC.